The 32 T cell receptor beta chains in this list originate from one sample, sequenced in a study of blood T cell repertoires in COVID-19 (TCRdb year 2020). Preparation of the library involved the immunoSEQ multiplex PCR assay. Entries here come from immuneACCESS through TCRdb and include only in-frame sequences with V and J called. Some clones fail to appear in such tables; in the studies checked, an unresolved V gene covers under half of the shortfall, and the cause of the remainder is unknown. This sample has over 150,000 clones in its table, and 70% to 90% of those were observed once. The top ten clones comprise around 1.1% of the sample. The sample consisted of peripheral blood. The receptors derive from a young man with acute or convalescent COVID-19.

The table lists this clone with a count of one. This chain connects TRBV5-4 to TRBJ2-7; D gene ambiguous. The CDR3 consists of 17 residues. V was shortened by 2 bases and J by 1 base, with 19 bases between the two germline ends. Germline-derived CDR1 and CDR2 are SGHNT and YYREEE (reference sequence). CDR3 bases: TGTGCCAGCAGCTTCCTGCCTATATCTCCCAATTCCTACGAGCAGTACTTC. Its translation is CASSFLPISPNSYEQYF. The full variable domain, in which reference TRBV5-4 and TRBJ2-7 provide the parts outside the CDR3, is ETGVTQSPTHLIKTRGQQVTLRCSSQSGHNTVSWYQQALGQGPQFIFQYYREEENGRGNFPPRFSGLQFPNYSSELNVNALELDDSALYLCASSFLPISPNSYEQYFGPGTRLTVT.

This sequence joins TRBV7-8 and TRBJ2-1; D is unclear. CDR3 length: 13 amino acids. The V and J ends lost 0 bases and 8 bases respectively, with 8 bases between them. Germline V gene data show CDR1 as SGHVS and CDR2 as FQNEAQ. The CDR3 DNA follows: TGTGCCAGCAGCTTAGCGCGCCTGTATGAGCAGTTCTTC. This codes for CASSLARLYEQFF.

The J gene is TRBJ1-1, the V gene TRBV7-9; D possibly corresponds to TRBD1 (5 bases). The CDR3 consists of 17 residues. Germline assignment: CDR1 SEHNR and CDR2 FQNEAQ (reference sequence). V was shortened by 4 bases and J by 5 bases, with 23 bases between the two germline ends. CDR3 DNA: TGTGCCAGCAGCTCGGGGAGGGGCCTCTCGAGCGGAACTGAAGCTTTCTTT. It yields the protein CASSSGRGLSSGTEAFF.

CDR3 DNA: TGCAGTGCTAGTCGGCGGGGACCCACTGAAGCTTTCTTT. Amino acid sequence: CSASRRGPTEAFF. The chain uses TRBV20-1 and TRBJ1-1, with a tentative D call TRBD1 (5 bases). Germline CDR1 and CDR2: DFQATT and SNEGSKA (reference sequence). The CDR3 spans 13 residues. V was shortened by 3 bases and J by 4 bases, with 12 bases between the two germline ends.

This chain joins TRBV5-1 and TRBJ2-7; 9 nucleotides agree with TRBD2. CDR1 is SGHRS and CDR2 is YFSETQ in the germline V gene. The trim removed 4 bases at V and 2 bases at J, leaving 10 bases unmatched. CDR3 length: 16 residues. Here the CDR3 DNA reads TGCGCCAGCAGCCGCCTCGGACTAGCGCAAACCTACGAGCAGTACTTC. Its translation: CASSRLGLAQTYEQYF.

This CDR3 is CASSLGGSGNTIYF. For the CDR3, the DNA is TGTGCCAGCAGTTTGGGAGGATCGGGAAACACCATATATTTT. The rearrangement uses TRBV27 and TRBJ1-3; D ambiguous. The CDR3 extends over 14 amino acids. Deletions cut 3 bases from V and 4 bases from J, with 10 bases between. Germline V gene sequence: CDR1 MNHEY, CDR2 SMNVEV (reference sequence).

The CDR3 sequence is CATQARSRSPEQYF. The DNA of the CDR3 is TGTGCCACCCAAGCCCGGAGTCGGTCCCCCGAGCAGTACTTC. This sequence joins TRBV28 and TRBJ2-7; no firm D call. Germline V gene sequence: CDR1 MDHEN, CDR2 SYDVKM. V was pared by 10 bases and J by 6 bases, with 22 bases between. The CDR3 consists of 14 residues.

The CDR3 region has the DNA TGTGCCAGCAGCTTAGCGTCCCTAGTAAACGAGCAGTACTTC. The encoded protein is CASSLASLVNEQYF. The rearrangement uses TRBV7-2 and TRBJ2-7; D is unresolved. The V end was cut by 0 bases, the J end by 5 bases, with 11 bases between. Germline CDR1 SGHTA, CDR2 FQGNSA. This CDR3 has 14 residues. The full variable domain, in which reference TRBV7-2 and TRBJ2-7 provide the parts outside the CDR3, is GAGVSQSPSNKVTEKGKDVELRCDPISGHTALYWYRQSLGQGLEFLIYFQGNSAPDKSGLPSDRFSAERTGGSVSTLTIQRTQQEDSAVYLCASSLASLVNEQYFGPGTRLTVT.

This sequence joins TRBV15 and TRBJ1-4; no firm D call. V shed 0 bases and J shed 0 bases, with 5 bases lying between them. CDR3 size: 15 residues. Germline assignment: CDR1 LNHNV and CDR2 YYDKDF (reference sequence). CDR3 loop: CATSRDLATNEKLFF. CDR3 coding DNA: TGTGCCACCAGCAGAGACCTTGCAACTAATGAAAAACTGTTTTTT.

The rearrangement joins TRBV19 to TRBJ1-2; 7 nucleotides agree with TRBD1. V was clipped by 9 bases and J by 6 bases; unmatched bases: 10. The CDR3 spans 13 residues. Germline lookup yields CDR1 LNHDA and CDR2 SQIVND (reference sequence). The CDR3 is CASSGQFFDGYTF. CDR3 nucleotides: TGTGCCAGCTCGGGACAGTTCTTTGATGGCTACACCTTC.

V and J are TRBV25-1 and TRBJ1-3; D is ambiguous. Germline V gene lookup returns CDR1 MGHDK and CDR2 SYGVNS. The CDR3 runs 17 residues. V dropped 1 base and J dropped 0 bases, with 13 bases sitting between them. The CDR3 coding sequence is TGTGCCAGCAGTGAATCTGGAAGAGGATCCTCTGGAAACACCATATATTTT. It codes for CASSESGRGSSGNTIYF.

The V and J genes are TRBV19 and TRBJ2-2; TRBD2 aligns across 8 bases. V shed 4 bases and J 3 bases; nucleotides not matched to a gene: 16. This CDR3 is 19 amino acids long. The germline CDR1 and CDR2 sequences are LNHDA and SQIVND (reference sequence). The CDR3 sequence is CASSRRGTGGPLDTGELFF. The CDR3 DNA reads TGTGCCAGTAGTAGAAGGGGGACGGGAGGGCCTCTAGACACCGGGGAGCTGTTTTTT.

This clone showed up just once. The J gene is TRBJ2-1, the V gene TRBV27, with 10 positions matching TRBD2. The CDR3 has 20 residues. V was clipped by 0 bases and J by 7 bases; unmatched bases: 18. Germline CDR1 reads MNHEY; CDR2 reads SMNVEV (reference sequence). The CDR3 protein is CASSLSIYPSGGPSSNEQFF. The CDR3 bases are TGTGCCAGCAGTTTATCGATTTATCCTAGCGGGGGCCCAAGTTCTAATGAGCAGTTCTTC.

V usage is TRBV19 and J usage is TRBJ1-2; tentative D call: TRBD1 (5 bases). CDR1 and CDR2 from the germline V gene are LNHDA and SQIVND (reference sequence). The CDR3 extends over 14 amino acids. V lost 3 bases and J lost 5, with 13 bases in between. The CDR3 is CASSMSGTHYGYTF. In DNA, the CDR3 is TGTGCCAGTAGTATGTCCGGGACTCATTATGGCTACACCTTC.

The chain couples TRBV5-8 to TRBJ1-4; possible D gene TRBD1, 5 bases. The length of the CDR3 is 15 residues. With 3 bases removed from V and 8 bases from J, the gap between germline ends came to 17 bases. Germline V gives CDR1 SGHTS, CDR2 YDEGEE. This chain's CDR3 is CASSSMLDREEKLFF. The CDR3 nucleotides are TGTGCCAGCAGCTCAATGTTAGACAGAGAGGAAAAACTGTTTTTT.

This chain connects TRBV30 to TRBJ2-3; TRBD1 matches 9 bases. The CDR3 has 15 residues. The V gene end was trimmed by 7 bases and the J gene end by 3 bases; junction bases not matched to a gene: 11. Germline-derived CDR1 and CDR2 are GTSNPN and SVGIG (reference sequence). The CDR3 spells CASVPGQGLTDTQYF. In DNA, the CDR3 is TGTGCCTCCGTCCCGGGACAGGGTCTGACAGATACGCAGTATTTT.

The genes are TRBV15 and TRBJ2-7; TRBD1 matches at 12 bases. Germline V lookup: CDR1 LNHNV, CDR2 YYDKDF (reference sequence). This CDR3 comprises 15 residues. With V trimmed by 5 bases and J by 7 bases, 9 bases remained unmatched. This CDR3 is CATSYRDRGRGEQYF. The CDR3, as DNA: TGTGCCACCAGCTACCGGGACAGGGGGCGTGGGGAGCAGTACTTC. Full variable domain (outside the CDR3, taken from reference TRBV15 and TRBJ2-7): DAMVIQNPRYQVTQFGKPVTLSCSQTLNHNVMYWYQQKSSQAPKLLFHYYDKDFNNEADTPDNFQSRRPNTSFCFLDIRSPGLGDTAMYLCATSYRDRGRGEQYFGPGTRLTVT.

CDR3 loop: CASSPRRRTSGFSEQFF. The DNA of the CDR3 is TGTGCCAGCAGCCCCCGCAGGAGGACTAGCGGGTTCAGTGAGCAGTTCTTC. The chain uses TRBV3-1 (or the pseudogene TRBV3-2) and TRBJ2-1; 11 bases align to TRBD2. Germline trimming cut 4 bases from V and 9 bases from J; bases unmatched to any gene: 14. Germline V gives CDR1 LGHDT, CDR2 YNNKEL (reference sequence). CDR3 length: 17 residues.

This chain connects TRBV6-5 to TRBJ1-6; D unresolved. Deletions cut 2 bases from V and 10 bases from J, with 9 bases between. The CDR3 has 13 residues. Germline V gene sequence: CDR1 MNHEY, CDR2 SVGAGI. CDR3: CASSYTGGSPLHF. CDR3 nucleotides: TGTGCCAGCAGTTACACCGGAGGGTCACCCCTCCACTTT.

The rearrangement uses TRBV7-9 and TRBJ2-6, with a possible D match to TRBD1 (6 bases). The CDR3 is 15 residues long. Germline V CDR1 and CDR2: SEHNR, FQNEAQ (reference sequence). Trimming took 11 bases from V and 4 from J, leaving 18 bases between them. The CDR3 DNA is TGTGCCGGTACTACAAGGGGGTCAGGGGCCAACGTCCTGACTTTC. It codes for CAGTTRGSGANVLTF.

This clone was detected a few times. V is TRBV28 and J is TRBJ2-2, with 11 bases lining up with TRBD2. Per germline, CDR1 MDHEN and CDR2 SYDVKM. J was trimmed by 1 base and V by 4 bases; bases with no gene match: 2. The CDR3 is made up of 16 amino acids. The CDR3: CASSWGLAVNTGELFF. In nucleotides, the CDR3 is TGTGCCAGCAGTTGGGGACTAGCGGTGAACACCGGGGAGCTGTTTTTT.

The gene calls are TRBV7-9 and TRBJ1-1; possibly TRBD1 for D (5 bases). V was clipped by 5 bases and J by 10 bases, with 11 bases between them. The CDR3 runs 11 residues. The germline CDR1 and CDR2 sequences are SEHNR and FQNEAQ (reference sequence). The CDR3 nucleotides are TGTGCCAGCAGCCAGGGCTTAGGAGCTTTCTTT. Translation: CASSQGLGAFF.

The chain employs TRBV19 and TRBJ2-1, with D maybe TRBD1 (6 bases). CDR1 LNHDA and CDR2 SQIVND come from the germline V gene (reference sequence). CDR3 length equals 16 residues. Trimming left V 4 bases short and J 6 bases short, with 19 bases between. This CDR3 reads CASSKRQARGGNEQFF. The CDR3 region has the DNA TGTGCCAGTAGTAAGAGACAGGCCCGTGGTGGCAATGAGCAGTTCTTC. Using reference TRBV19 and TRBJ2-1 for the parts outside the CDR3, the full variable domain is DGGITQSPKYLFRKEGQNVTLSCEQNLNHDAMYWYRQDPGQGLRLIYYSQIVNDFQKGDIAEGYSVSREKKESFPLTVTSAQKNPTAFYLCASSKRQARGGNEQFFGPGTRLTVL.

This clone was detected only a few times. This rearrangement joins TRBV2 to TRBJ1-2; D may be TRBD1 (5 bases). Trimming cost V 6 bases and J 1 base, with 21 bases left between them. There are 17 residues in the CDR3. The germline V gene encodes CDR1 SNHLY and CDR2 FYNNEI. The CDR3 sequence: CASRDIAFWGVNYGYTF. The CDR3 nucleotides read TGTGCCAGCAGGGACATAGCTTTTTGGGGGGTTAACTATGGCTACACCTTC.

This sequence joins TRBV27 and TRBJ2-7; 8 bases agree with TRBD1. V lost 3 bases, J lost 3 bases, and 4 bases stayed unmatched. CDR1 and CDR2 (germline): MNHEY, SMNVEV (reference sequence). The CDR3 is 14 amino acids. The CDR3 protein is CASSFLGQGYEQYF. The CDR3 DNA is TGTGCCAGCAGTTTTCTTGGACAGGGCTACGAGCAGTACTTC.

The gene calls are TRBV19 and TRBJ1-6, with D unclear. CDR3 length equals 15 residues. The germline CDR1 and CDR2 sequences are LNHDA and SQIVND (reference sequence). With 3 bases removed from V and 7 bases from J, the gap between germline ends came to 13 bases. The CDR3 loop is CASSIWTGRNSPLHF. The CDR3 DNA is TGTGCCAGTAGTATTTGGACTGGGAGAAATTCACCCCTCCACTTT.

This chain connects TRBV7-9 to TRBJ2-2; no firm D call. Looked up from germline, CDR1 is SEHNR and CDR2 is FQNEAQ (reference sequence). CDR3 length equals 12 residues. V lost 5 bases to trimming and J lost 3 bases, with 4 bases between them. As DNA, the CDR3 is TGTGCCAGCAGCCGGGACACCGGGGAGCTGTTTTTT. Its protein product is CASSRDTGELFF.

The chain couples TRBV19 to TRBJ2-7; 8 bases line up with TRBD1. Germline lookup yields CDR1 LNHDA and CDR2 SQIVND (reference sequence). The CDR3 spans 13 residues. V was clipped by 6 bases and J by 4 bases; unmatched bases: 5. DNA of the CDR3: TGTGCCAGTAGCCGGGACAGGAAATACGAGCAGTACTTC. Amino acids: CASSRDRKYEQYF.

The chain uses TRBV19 and TRBJ1-4; maybe TRBD1 (5 bases). The CDR3 has 18 residues. CDR1 and CDR2 from the germline V gene are LNHDA and SQIVND (reference sequence). Trimming shortened V by 7 bases and J by 3 bases, and 24 bases separated the two germline ends. CDR3 sequence reads: CASTDGHTIWGSNEKLFF. The CDR3 coding sequence is TGTGCCAGTACCGACGGACATACAATATGGGGTTCTAATGAAAAACTGTTTTTT.

The chain joins TRBV28 to TRBJ1-3; 9 nucleotides align to TRBD1. With 1 base clipped from V and 3 bases from J, the junction kept 1 base outside the gene matches. CDR1 and CDR2 (germline): MDHEN, SYDVKM. This CDR3 comprises 15 residues. The CDR3 DNA follows: TGTGCCAGCAGTTTATTGGGACAGGGTGGAAACACCATATATTTT. This gives the protein CASSLLGQGGNTIYF.

The gene calls are TRBV28 and TRBJ2-1; D uncertain. V was pared by 3 bases and J by 7 bases, with 10 bases between. CDR1 MDHEN and CDR2 SYDVKM come from the germline V gene. This CDR3 is 13 amino acids long. The CDR3 protein is CASSLLSQNEQFF. CDR3 DNA: TGTGCCAGCAGTTTGTTGTCTCAGAATGAGCAGTTCTTC.

The V call is TRBV28, the J call TRBJ2-3, with TRBD1 identical over 9 bases. Germline lookup yields CDR1 MDHEN and CDR2 SYDVKM. The CDR3 consists of 16 residues. Unmatched junction bases numbered 6, after V lost 4 bases and J lost 1 base. CDR3: CASSSPGQGGTDTQYF. The CDR3 DNA sequence: TGTGCCAGCAGTTCTCCGGGACAGGGAGGCACAGATACGCAGTATTTT.